The 23 T cell receptor beta chains below were found in one sample sequenced in a study of cytomegalovirus exposure and HLA in healthy donors. PCR involved 60 Vbeta and 13 Jbeta primers. Clones were read by immunoSEQ multiplex PCR, and TCRdb kept only the in-frame ones, dropping some. The sample table sets out about 120,000 clones. Sequenced: PBMCs. The receptors originated from a woman in her thirties or forties in good health and CMV-seropositive.

The chain couples TRBV27 to TRBJ1-1, with D possibly TRBD1 on 6 matching bases. Trimming left V 6 bases short and J 7 bases short, with 12 bases between. The CDR3 has 12 amino acids. Germline lookup yields CDR1 MNHEY and CDR2 SMNVEV (reference sequence). The CDR3 loop reads CASRVRGGEAFF. In nucleotides, the CDR3 is TGTGCCAGCAGGGTCCGAGGGGGTGAAGCTTTCTTT.

This sequence joins TRBV29-1 and TRBJ2-5; TRBD1 might be the D (6 bases). Germline assignment: CDR1 SQVTM and CDR2 ANQGSEA. This CDR3 spans 13 amino acids. Deletions cut 7 bases from V and 5 bases from J, with 17 bases between. The DNA for the CDR3 is TGCAGCGCTGGGGGCTGGGGCCAGGAGACCCAGTACTTC. It codes for CSAGGWGQETQYF.

The chain has TRBV7-8 and TRBJ2-1; 11 bases agree with TRBD2. The CDR3 is 16 residues long. V dropped 4 bases and J dropped 6; count of bases not matched to a gene: 8. Germline-derived CDR1 and CDR2 are SGHVS and FQNEAQ. The DNA of the CDR3 is TGTGCCAGCAGCTCGTCCGGGACTAGCGGACCCAATGAGCAGTTCTTC. Translating it yields CASSSSGTSGPNEQFF.

The rearrangement links TRBV7-6 to TRBJ2-1; TRBD2 matches 10 bases. CDR1 SGHVS and CDR2 FNYEAQ come from the germline V gene. The junction had 4 bases not matched to a gene; V was cut back by 5 bases and J by 3 bases. The CDR3 covers 15 residues. The CDR3 loop reads CASSAGTSDYNEQFF. CDR3 nucleotides: TGTGCCAGCAGCGCCGGGACTAGCGACTACAATGAGCAGTTCTTC.

The chain employs TRBV5-1 and TRBJ2-3; the match to TRBD2 covers 9 bases. Germline V lookup: CDR1 SGHRS, CDR2 YFSETQ. This CDR3 is built from 15 residues. J lost 1 base, V lost 4 bases, and 4 bases had no gene match. This chain's CDR3 is CASSPWTSGTDTQYF. The CDR3 nucleotides read TGCGCCAGCAGCCCGTGGACTAGCGGCACAGATACGCAGTATTTT.

This chain joins TRBV6-5 and TRBJ1-2; D is possibly TRBD1 (6 bases). The V and J ends lost 6 bases and 4 bases respectively, with 12 bases between them. Per the germline V gene, CDR1 is MNHEY and CDR2 is SVGAGI. The length of the CDR3 is 13 residues. In DNA form, the CDR3 reads TGTGCCAGCAGCTCGACAGGCGTCTATGGCTACACCTTC. Amino acids: CASSSTGVYGYTF.

The chain carries TRBV28 and TRBJ2-7; D gene unclear. CDR1 MDHEN and CDR2 SYDVKM come from the germline V gene. V gave up 0 bases and J gave up 0 bases, with 6 bases separating them. The CDR3 sequence is 14 residues long. CDR3: CASSLWRNSYEQYF. Here the CDR3 DNA reads TGTGCCAGCAGTTTATGGCGGAACTCCTACGAGCAGTACTTC.

CDR3 amino acids: CASSEEGWADTQYF. CDR3 DNA: TGTGCCAGCAGTGAGGAGGGATGGGCAGATACGCAGTATTTT. V usage is TRBV6-1 and J usage is TRBJ2-3; the D gene is possibly TRBD2 (6 bases). V was pared by 3 bases and J by 4 bases, with 11 bases between. Per the germline V gene, CDR1 is MNHNS and CDR2 is SASEGT. The CDR3 runs 14 residues.

The gene calls are TRBV6-1 and TRBJ2-7; a possible D gene is TRBD1 (6 bases). Germline assignment: CDR1 MNHNS and CDR2 SASEGT. The V and J ends lost 6 bases and 3 bases respectively, with 12 bases between them. This CDR3 region has 13 residues. This CDR3 is CASSVTGIYEQYF. The CDR3 DNA reads TGTGCCAGCAGCGTAACAGGGATCTACGAGCAGTACTTC.

This sequence joins TRBV6-5 and TRBJ1-1; no clear D gene. From germline, CDR1 is MNHEY and CDR2 SVGAGI. Trimming took 6 bases from V and 2 from J, leaving 10 bases between them. The CDR3 contains 13 residues. CDR3 region: CASSRRENTEAFF. The CDR3 DNA reads TGTGCCAGCAGCCGACGGGAAAACACTGAAGCTTTCTTT.

V gene TRBV6-6 combines with J gene TRBJ2-3; no clear D. Germline V gene data show CDR1 as MNHNY and CDR2 as SVGAGI (reference sequence). Trimming left V 6 bases short and J 0 bases short, with 7 bases between. CDR3 length: 13 residues. The CDR3 sequence: CASRWASTDTQYF. CDR3 DNA sequence: TGTGCCAGCAGGTGGGCTAGCACAGATACGCAGTATTTT.

The rearrangement joins TRBV9 to TRBJ2-5; D perhaps matches TRBD2 (7 bases). Trimming took 3 bases from V and 5 from J, leaving 23 bases between them. Germline CDR1 reads SGDLS; CDR2 reads YYNGEE. The CDR3 has 17 residues. In DNA, the CDR3 is TGTGCCAGCAGCGCCCAGGCCTTGGGGGGGGCGGTTGAGACCCAGTACTTC. It codes for CASSAQALGGAVETQYF.

The V call is TRBV10-3, the J call TRBJ2-1; TRBD2 agrees at 7 bases. CDR1 and CDR2 from the germline V gene are ENHRY and SYGVKD. CDR3 length: 14 residues. V lost 7 bases to trimming and J lost 9 bases; unmatched junction nucleotides: 12. The CDR3 coding sequence is TGTGCCATCAAGTTAGCGGCGACGGGAGGTGAGCAGTTCTTC. It specifies CAIKLAATGGEQFF.

This chain connects TRBV6-6 to TRBJ2-5; tentative D call: TRBD1 (5 bases). The end of the DNA fits TRBJ2-7 better, so the J call may be wrong. The CDR3 sequence is 14 residues long. Per germline, CDR1 MNHNY and CDR2 SVGAGI (reference sequence). The CDR3 nucleotides read TGTGCCAGCAGTTACTCGAGGCAGGGCTACGAGCAGTACTTC. This encodes CASSYSRQGYEQYF.

The chain employs TRBV5-6 and TRBJ2-1; D is unclear. CDR1 SGHDT and CDR2 YYEEEE come from the germline V gene. Trimming removed 0 bases from V and 4 bases from J, with 5 bases in between. The CDR3 runs 13 residues. CDR3 coding DNA: TGTGCCAGCAGCTTGGCTCGGTACAATGAGCAGTTCTTC. Its translation: CASSLARYNEQFF.

V usage is TRBV7-9 and J usage is TRBJ2-1, with 12 bases aligning to TRBD2. With V trimmed by 5 bases and J by 7 bases, 12 bases remained unmatched. CDR1 is SEHNR and CDR2 is FQNEAQ in the germline V gene (reference sequence). This CDR3 has 17 residues. CDR3 nucleotide sequence: TGTGCCAGCAGCCCAGGTCTAGCGGGAGGGCCTTTGAATGAGCAGTTCTTC. Its translation: CASSPGLAGGPLNEQFF.

This sequence joins TRBV5-6 and TRBJ1-5; D remains unclear. V gave up 0 bases and J gave up 4 bases, with 8 bases separating them. The CDR3 length is 14 residues. The germline V gene has CDR1 SGHDT and CDR2 YYEEEE. CDR3 in DNA: TGTGCCAGCAGCTTGGCGGGGTATAATCAGCCCCAGCATTTT. Translation: CASSLAGYNQPQHF.

V gene TRBV7-9 combines with J gene TRBJ1-2; 8 bases are shared with TRBD1. The CDR3 runs 14 residues. Germline assignment: CDR1 SEHNR and CDR2 FQNEAQ (reference sequence). The J segment lost 2 bases and the V segment lost 5 bases, leaving 4 bases of the junction unmatched. The CDR3 spells CASSPRQGNYGYTF. The CDR3 DNA reads TGTGCCAGCAGCCCAAGACAGGGGAACTATGGCTACACCTTC.

V is TRBV18 and J is TRBJ1-2; a weak D match, TRBD1 (5 bases). The germline V and J ends were trimmed by 8 bases and 0 bases, with 7 bases remaining between them. The germline V gene encodes CDR1 KGHSH and CDR2 LQKENI. The CDR3 covers 12 residues. CDR3 sequence (DNA): TGTGCCAGCATGGGGCCTAACTATGGCTACACCTTC. Encoded protein: CASMGPNYGYTF.

CDR3 sequence: CSVEDPSGTTNTEAFF. DNA of the CDR3: TGCAGCGTTGAAGACCCCTCCGGGACTACGAACACTGAAGCTTTCTTT. This chain joins TRBV29-1 and TRBJ1-1, with D possibly being TRBD1 (5 bases). This CDR3 has 16 amino acids. In germline, CDR1 is SQVTM, CDR2 ANQGSEA. V dropped 0 bases and J dropped 1 base, with 15 bases sitting between them.

The V call is TRBV19, the J call TRBJ2-7; no reliable D call. Germline values: CDR1 LNHDA, CDR2 SQIVND (reference sequence). The ends were cut back, 1 base at V and 2 bases at J, with 9 bases in the middle. This CDR3 has 14 amino acids. The CDR3: CASSIGDNAYEQYF. The CDR3 DNA reads TGTGCCAGTAGTATAGGTGACAATGCCTACGAGCAGTACTTC. Full variable domain (missing parts from reference TRBV19 and TRBJ2-7): DGGITQSPKYLFRKEGQNVTLSCEQNLNHDAMYWYRQDPGQGLRLIYYSQIVNDFQKGDIAEGYSVSREKKESFPLTVTSAQKNPTAFYLCASSIGDNAYEQYFGPGTRLTVT.

The chain recombines TRBV7-3 with TRBJ2-1, with D possibly TRBD2 on 5 matching bases. The length of the CDR3 is 16 residues. The germline V gene has CDR1 SGHTA and CDR2 FQGTGA. The germline V and J ends were trimmed by 1 base and 7 bases, with 17 bases remaining between them. CDR3 sequence reads: CASSLMGSATSNEQFF. CDR3 in DNA: TGTGCCAGCAGCTTAATGGGGAGCGCAACTTCGAATGAGCAGTTCTTC.

The V gene is TRBV4-1, the J gene TRBJ2-2, with a possible D match to TRBD2 (6 bases). In germline, CDR1 is MGHRA, CDR2 YSYEKL. This CDR3 contains 15 residues. V lost 0 bases to trimming and J lost 5 bases, with 10 bases between them. DNA of the CDR3: TGCGCCAGCAGCCAAGAAGGAGGGAGGACCGGGGAGCTGTTTTTT. Translated: CASSQEGGRTGELFF.